This record concerns one T cell receptor beta chain sequence. This sample stems from a study of identical twins. Via MiXCR, TCRdb re-called the 5' RACE reads, giving one row per CDR3 protein. This sample carries around 470,000 distinct CDR3 sequences, approximately 15% of them seen once, and the ten largest clones take about 0.53%. The V end lost 6 bases, the J end lost 3 bases, and 11 bases lay between the germline ends. The germline CDR1 and CDR2 sequences are LGHDT and YNNKEL (reference sequence). The CDR3 extends over 14 amino acids. These data also formed part of another study, on yellow fever vaccine responses in identical twins.

The chain combines TRBV3-1 with TRBJ1-4; TRBD1 is a possible D gene (5 bases). The sequenced material came from CD4+ T cells sorted from blood. The receptor's source is a woman under 30 in good health. The CDR3 spells CASRRGPANEKLFF. CDR3 coding DNA: TGTGCCAGCAGACGGGGACCGGCTAATGAAAAACTGTTTTTT.